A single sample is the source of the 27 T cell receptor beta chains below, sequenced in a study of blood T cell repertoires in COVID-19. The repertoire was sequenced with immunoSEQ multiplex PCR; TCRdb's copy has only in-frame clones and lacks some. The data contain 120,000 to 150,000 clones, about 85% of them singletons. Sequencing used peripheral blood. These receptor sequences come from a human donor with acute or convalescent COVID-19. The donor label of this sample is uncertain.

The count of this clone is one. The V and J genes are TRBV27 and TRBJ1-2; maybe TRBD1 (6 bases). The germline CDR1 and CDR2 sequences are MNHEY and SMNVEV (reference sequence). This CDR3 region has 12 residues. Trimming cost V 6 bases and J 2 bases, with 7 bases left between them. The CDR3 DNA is TGTGCCAGCAGGACAGGCAACTATGGCTACACCTTC. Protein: CASRTGNYGYTF.

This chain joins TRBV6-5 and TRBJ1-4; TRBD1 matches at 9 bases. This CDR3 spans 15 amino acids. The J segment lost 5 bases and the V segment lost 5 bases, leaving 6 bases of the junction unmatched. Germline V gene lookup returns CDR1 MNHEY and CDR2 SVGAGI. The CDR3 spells CASSSRDRENEKLFF. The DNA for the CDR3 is TGTGCCAGCAGTAGCCGGGACAGGGAGAATGAAAAACTGTTTTTT.

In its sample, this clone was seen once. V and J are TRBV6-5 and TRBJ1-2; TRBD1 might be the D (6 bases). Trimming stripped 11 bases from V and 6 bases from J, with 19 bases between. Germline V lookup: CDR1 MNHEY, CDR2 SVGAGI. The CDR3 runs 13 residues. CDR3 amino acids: CAARPGDRDGYTF. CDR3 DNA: TGTGCCGCTCGGCCAGGGGATAGAGATGGCTACACCTTC.

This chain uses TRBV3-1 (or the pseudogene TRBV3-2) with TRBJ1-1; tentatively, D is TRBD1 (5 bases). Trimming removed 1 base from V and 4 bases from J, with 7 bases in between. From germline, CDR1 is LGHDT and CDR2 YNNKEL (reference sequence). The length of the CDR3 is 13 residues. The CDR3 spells CASSQVGGTEAFF. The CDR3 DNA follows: TGTGCCAGCAGCCAAGTGGGGGGCACTGAAGCTTTCTTT.

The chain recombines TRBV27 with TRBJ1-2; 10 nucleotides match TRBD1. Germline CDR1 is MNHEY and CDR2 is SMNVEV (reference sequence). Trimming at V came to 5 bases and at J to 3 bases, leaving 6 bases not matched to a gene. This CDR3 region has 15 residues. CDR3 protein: CASSPTGTGDYGYTF. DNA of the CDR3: TGTGCCAGCAGTCCGACCGGGACAGGGGACTATGGCTACACCTTC.

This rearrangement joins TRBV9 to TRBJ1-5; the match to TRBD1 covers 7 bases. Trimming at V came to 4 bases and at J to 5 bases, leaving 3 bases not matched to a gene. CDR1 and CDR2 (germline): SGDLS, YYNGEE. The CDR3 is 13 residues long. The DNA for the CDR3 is TGTGCCAGCAGCTCTACAGGGGATCAGCCCCAGCATTTT. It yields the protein CASSSTGDQPQHF.

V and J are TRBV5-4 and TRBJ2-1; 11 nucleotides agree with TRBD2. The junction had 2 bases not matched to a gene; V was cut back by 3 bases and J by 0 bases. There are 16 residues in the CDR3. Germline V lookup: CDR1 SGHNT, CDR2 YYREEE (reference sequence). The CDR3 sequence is CASSSLAGGSYNEQFF. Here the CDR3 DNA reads TGTGCCAGCAGCTCCCTAGCGGGGGGCTCCTACAATGAGCAGTTCTTC.

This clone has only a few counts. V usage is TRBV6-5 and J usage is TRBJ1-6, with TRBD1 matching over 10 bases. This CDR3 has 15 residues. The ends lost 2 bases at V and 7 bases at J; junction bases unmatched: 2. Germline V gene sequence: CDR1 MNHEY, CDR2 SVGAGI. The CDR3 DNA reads TGTGCCAGCAGTTACCGGGGACAGGGGAATTCACCCCTCCACTTT. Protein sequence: CASSYRGQGNSPLHF.

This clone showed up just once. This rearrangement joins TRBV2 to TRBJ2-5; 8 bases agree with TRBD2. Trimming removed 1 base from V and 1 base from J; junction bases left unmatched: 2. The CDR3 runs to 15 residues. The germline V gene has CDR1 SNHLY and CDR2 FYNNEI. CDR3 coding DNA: TGTGCCAGCAGTGAAGAGGGACTAGTCCAAGAGACCCAGTACTTC. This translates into CASSEEGLVQETQYF.

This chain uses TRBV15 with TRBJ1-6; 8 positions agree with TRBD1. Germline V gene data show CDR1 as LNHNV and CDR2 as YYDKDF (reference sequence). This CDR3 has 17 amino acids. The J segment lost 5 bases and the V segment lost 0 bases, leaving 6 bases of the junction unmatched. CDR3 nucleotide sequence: TGTGCCACCAGCAGAGACGGACAGGGCGGTAATAATTCACCCCTCCACTTT. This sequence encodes CATSRDGQGGNNSPLHF.

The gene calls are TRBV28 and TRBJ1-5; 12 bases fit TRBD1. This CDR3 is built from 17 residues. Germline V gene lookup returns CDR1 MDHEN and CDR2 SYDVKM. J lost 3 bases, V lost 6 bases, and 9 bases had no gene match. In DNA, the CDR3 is TGTGCCAGCAGAATAGCCGGGACAGGGGGCTTCAATCAGCCCCAGCATTTT. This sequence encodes CASRIAGTGGFNQPQHF.

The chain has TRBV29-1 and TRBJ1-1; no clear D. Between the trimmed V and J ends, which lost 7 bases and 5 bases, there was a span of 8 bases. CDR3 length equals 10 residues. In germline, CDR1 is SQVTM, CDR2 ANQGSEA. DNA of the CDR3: TGCAGCGCGACGGTAACTGAAGCTTTCTTT. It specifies CSATVTEAFF.

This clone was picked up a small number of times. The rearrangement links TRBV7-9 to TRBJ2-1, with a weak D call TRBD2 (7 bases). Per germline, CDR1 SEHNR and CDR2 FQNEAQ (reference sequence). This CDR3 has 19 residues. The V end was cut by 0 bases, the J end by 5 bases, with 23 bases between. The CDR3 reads CASSLALEGWEGDDNEQFF. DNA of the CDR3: TGTGCCAGCAGCTTAGCGCTGGAGGGGTGGGAGGGGGACGACAATGAGCAGTTCTTC. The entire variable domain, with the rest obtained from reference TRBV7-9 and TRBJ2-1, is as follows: DTGVSQNPRHKITKRGQNVTFRCDPISEHNRLYWYRQTLGQGPEFLTYFQNEAQLEKSRLLSDRFSAERPKGSFSTLEIQRTEQGDSAMYLCASSLALEGWEGDDNEQFFGPGTRLTVL.

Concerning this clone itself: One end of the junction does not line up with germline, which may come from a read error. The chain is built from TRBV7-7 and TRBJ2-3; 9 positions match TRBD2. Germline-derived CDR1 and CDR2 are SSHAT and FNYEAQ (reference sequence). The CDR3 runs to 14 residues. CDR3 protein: CASSRGGDTDTQYF. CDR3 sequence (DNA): TGTGCTAGCAGCCGCGGGGGGGACACAGATACGCAGTATTTT.

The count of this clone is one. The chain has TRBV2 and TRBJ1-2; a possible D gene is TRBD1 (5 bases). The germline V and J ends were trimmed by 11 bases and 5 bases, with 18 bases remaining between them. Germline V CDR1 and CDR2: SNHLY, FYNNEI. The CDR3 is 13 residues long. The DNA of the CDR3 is TGTGCCGGATCGGGACTTGTAACGTATGGCTACACCTTC. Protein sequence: CAGSGLVTYGYTF.

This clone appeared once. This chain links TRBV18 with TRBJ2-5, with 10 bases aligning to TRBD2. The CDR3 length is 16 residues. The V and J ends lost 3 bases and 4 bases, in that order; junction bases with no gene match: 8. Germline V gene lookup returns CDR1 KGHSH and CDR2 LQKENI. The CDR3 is CASSPPVAGGSETQYF. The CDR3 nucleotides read TGTGCCAGCTCACCCCCCGTAGCGGGGGGCTCAGAGACCCAGTACTTC.

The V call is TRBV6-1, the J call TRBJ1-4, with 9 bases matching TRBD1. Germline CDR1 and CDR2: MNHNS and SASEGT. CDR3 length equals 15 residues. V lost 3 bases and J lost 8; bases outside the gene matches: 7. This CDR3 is CASSELGQGKEKLFF. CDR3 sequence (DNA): TGTGCCAGCAGTGAGCTCGGACAGGGGAAAGAAAAACTGTTTTTT.

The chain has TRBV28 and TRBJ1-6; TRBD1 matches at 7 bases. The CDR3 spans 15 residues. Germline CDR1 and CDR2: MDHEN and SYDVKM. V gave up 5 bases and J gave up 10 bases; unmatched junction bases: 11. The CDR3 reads CASSPHDRVGSPLHF. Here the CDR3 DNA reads TGTGCCAGCAGTCCGCATGACAGGGTGGGATCACCCCTCCACTTT. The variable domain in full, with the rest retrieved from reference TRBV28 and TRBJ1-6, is DVKVTQSSRYLVKRTGEKVFLECVQDMDHENMFWYRQDPGLGLRLIYFSYDVKMKEKGDIPEGYSVSREKKERFSLILESASTNQTSMYLCASSPHDRVGSPLHFGNGTRLTVT.

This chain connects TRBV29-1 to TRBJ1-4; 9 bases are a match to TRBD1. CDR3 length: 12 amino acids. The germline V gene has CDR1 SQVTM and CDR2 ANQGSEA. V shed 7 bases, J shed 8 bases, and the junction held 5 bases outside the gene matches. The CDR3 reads CSGGQGSEKLFF. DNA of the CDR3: TGCAGCGGGGGACAGGGCAGCGAAAAACTGTTTTTT.

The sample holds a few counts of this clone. CDR3 sequence (DNA): TGTGCCAGCAGCCCAAGCCACGGACAGAATGAAAAACTGTTTTTT. The encoded protein is CASSPSHGQNEKLFF. The rearrangement links TRBV6-2 or TRBV6-3 to TRBJ1-4; perhaps TRBD1 as D (6 bases). V was clipped by 6 bases and J by 5 bases, with 16 bases between them. The CDR3 spans 15 residues. Germline V gene sequence: CDR1 MNHEY, CDR2 SVGEGT.

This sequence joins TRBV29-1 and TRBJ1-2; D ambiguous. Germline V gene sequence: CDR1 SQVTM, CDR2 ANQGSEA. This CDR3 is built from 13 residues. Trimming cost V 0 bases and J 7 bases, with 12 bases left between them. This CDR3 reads CSVEDRVSAGYTF. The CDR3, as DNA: TGCAGCGTTGAAGACCGGGTTTCCGCTGGCTACACCTTC.

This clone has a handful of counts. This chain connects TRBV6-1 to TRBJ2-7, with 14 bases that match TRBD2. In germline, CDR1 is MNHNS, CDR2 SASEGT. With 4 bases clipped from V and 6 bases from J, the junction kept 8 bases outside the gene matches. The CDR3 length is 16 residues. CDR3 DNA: TGTGCCAGCAGTGTCGGGACTAGCGGGAGAGGGGGCGAGCAGTACGTC. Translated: CASSVGTSGRGGEQYV.

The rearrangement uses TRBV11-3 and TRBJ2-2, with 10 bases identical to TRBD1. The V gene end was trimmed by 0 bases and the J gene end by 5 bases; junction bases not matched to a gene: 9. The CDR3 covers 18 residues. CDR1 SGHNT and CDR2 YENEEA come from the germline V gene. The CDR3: CASSLDHRQGAGTGELFF. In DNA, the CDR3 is TGTGCCAGCAGCTTAGATCACAGACAGGGGGCCGGAACCGGGGAGCTGTTTTTT.

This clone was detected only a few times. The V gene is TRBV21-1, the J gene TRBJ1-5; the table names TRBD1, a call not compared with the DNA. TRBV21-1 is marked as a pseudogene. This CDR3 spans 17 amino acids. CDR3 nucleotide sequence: TGTGCCAGCAGCAAACATCTAAGGGGCGATAGCAATCAGCCCCAGCATTTT. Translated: CASSKHLRGDSNQPQHF.

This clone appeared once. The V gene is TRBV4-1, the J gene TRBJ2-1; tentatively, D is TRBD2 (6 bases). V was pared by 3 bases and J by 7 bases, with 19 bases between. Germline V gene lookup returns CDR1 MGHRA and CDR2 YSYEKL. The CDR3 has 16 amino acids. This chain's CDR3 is CASSQGHGGSSNEQFF. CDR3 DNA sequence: TGCGCCAGCAGCCAGGGCCACGGGGGATCTTCTAATGAGCAGTTCTTC.

The CDR3 spells CASSEDRDRGETQYF. The CDR3 DNA reads TGTGCCAGCAGTGAAGACCGGGACAGGGGAGAGACCCAGTACTTC. The rearrangement links TRBV25-1 to TRBJ2-5; 10 bases line up with TRBD1. This CDR3 comprises 15 residues. Germline assignment: CDR1 MGHDK and CDR2 SYGVNS. Unmatched junction bases numbered 4, after V lost 2 bases and J lost 4 bases. Variable domain in full (rest from reference TRBV25-1 and TRBJ2-5): EADIYQTPRYLVIGTGKKITLECSQTMGHDKMYWYQQDPGMELHLIHYSYGVNSTEKGDLSSESTVSRIRTEHFPLTLESARPSHTSQYLCASSEDRDRGETQYFGPGTRLLVL.

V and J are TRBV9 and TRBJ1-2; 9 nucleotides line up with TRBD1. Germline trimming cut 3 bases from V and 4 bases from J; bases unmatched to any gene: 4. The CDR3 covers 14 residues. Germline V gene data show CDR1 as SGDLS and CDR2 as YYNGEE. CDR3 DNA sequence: TGTGCCAGCAGCGGAAAGACAGGGGGCTATGGCTACACCTTC. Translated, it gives CASSGKTGGYGYTF.